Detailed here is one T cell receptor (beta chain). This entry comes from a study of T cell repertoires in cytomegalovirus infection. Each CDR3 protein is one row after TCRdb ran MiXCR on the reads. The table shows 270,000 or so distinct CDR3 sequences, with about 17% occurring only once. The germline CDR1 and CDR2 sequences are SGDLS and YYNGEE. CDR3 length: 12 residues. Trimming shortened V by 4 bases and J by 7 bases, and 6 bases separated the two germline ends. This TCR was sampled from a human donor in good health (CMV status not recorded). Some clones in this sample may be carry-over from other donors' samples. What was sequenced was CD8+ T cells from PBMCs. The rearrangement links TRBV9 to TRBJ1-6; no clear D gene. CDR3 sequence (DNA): TGTGCCAGCAGCTCCTGGAATTCACCCCTCCACTTT. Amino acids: CASSSWNSPLHF. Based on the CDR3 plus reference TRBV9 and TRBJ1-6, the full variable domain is DSGVTQTPKHLITATGQRVTLRCSPRSGDLSVYWYQQSLDQGLQFLIQYYNGEERAKGNILERFSAQQFPDLHSELNLSSLELGDSALYFCASSSWNSPLHFGNGTRLTVT.